The entry below describes one T cell receptor beta chain. Its ends do not fully match the called genes, so a read error is possible. This specimen comes from a study of blood T cell repertoires in COVID-19. Looking at the study overall: Sources were T cells, B-cell-depleted T cells, or PBMCs; the material itself was cDNA or gDNA.

Some clones are missing from TCRdb's copy, which holds only in-frame ones; the method was immunoSEQ multiplex PCR. The table has 100,000 to 150,000 clones, 86% seen once. Germline V gives CDR1 SEHNR, CDR2 FQNEAQ (reference sequence). This CDR3 region has 13 residues. The sequenced sample consisted of peripheral blood. This TCR was recovered from a human donor in a cohort sampled during active COVID-19. The gene calls are TRBV7-9 and TRBJ2-1; 7 nucleotides align to TRBD2. For the CDR3, the DNA is TGTGCCAGCAGCCTCCGGGACTACAGTGAGCAGTTCTTC. As protein: CASSLRDYSEQFF.